The T cell receptor beta chain under discussion was sequenced for a study of OX40 agonist ivuxolimab in advanced cancers. At the level of the study: Across the patients, intravenous ivuxolimab was delivered every 2 weeks at 0.01 to 10 mg/kg. Dose-escalation patients' cancers were hepatocellular carcinoma, melanoma, renal cell or head and neck cancer.

Germline V gene sequence: CDR1 SGHTA, CDR2 FQGNSA. There are 15 residues in the CDR3. After removal of 5 bases from V and 2 bases from J, the junction contained 4 bases not matched to a gene. TCRdb keeps only in-frame clones here, not all; method: immunoSEQ multiplex PCR. The sample holds some 77,000 clones, more than 80% seen once. Sample: CD4+ or CD8+ T cells sorted from blood, taken in a trial of the OX40 agonist ivuxolimab. The receptor comes from an adult with an advanced solid tumor such as melanoma, head and neck, liver or kidney cancer. V gene TRBV7-2 combines with J gene TRBJ1-1, with 11 bases matching TRBD1. The CDR3 loop reads CASSQWTGGNTEAFF. DNA for the CDR3: TGTGCCAGCAGCCAGTGGACAGGGGGCAACACTGAAGCTTTCTTT.